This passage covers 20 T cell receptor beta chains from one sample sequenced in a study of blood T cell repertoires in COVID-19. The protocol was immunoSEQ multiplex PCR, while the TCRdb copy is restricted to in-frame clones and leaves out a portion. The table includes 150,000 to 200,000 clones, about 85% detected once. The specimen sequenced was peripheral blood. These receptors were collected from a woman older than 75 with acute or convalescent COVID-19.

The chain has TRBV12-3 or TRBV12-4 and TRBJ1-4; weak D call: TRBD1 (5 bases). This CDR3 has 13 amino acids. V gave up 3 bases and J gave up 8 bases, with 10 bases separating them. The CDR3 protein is CASSFRRGEKLFF. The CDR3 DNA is TGTGCCAGCAGTTTTAGGAGGGGAGAAAAACTGTTTTTT.

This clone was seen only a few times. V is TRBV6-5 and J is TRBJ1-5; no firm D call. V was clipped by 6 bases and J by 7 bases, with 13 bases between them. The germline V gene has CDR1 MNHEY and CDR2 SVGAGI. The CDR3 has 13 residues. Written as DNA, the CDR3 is TGTGCCAGCAGACGACAAGCGGGGCAGCCCCAGCATTTT. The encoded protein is CASRRQAGQPQHF.

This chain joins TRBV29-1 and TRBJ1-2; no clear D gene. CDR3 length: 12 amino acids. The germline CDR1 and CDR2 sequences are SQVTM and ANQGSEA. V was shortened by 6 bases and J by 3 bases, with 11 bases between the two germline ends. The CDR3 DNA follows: TGCAGCGTCGTAGAGGGTTACTATGGCTACACCTTC. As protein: CSVVEGYYGYTF.

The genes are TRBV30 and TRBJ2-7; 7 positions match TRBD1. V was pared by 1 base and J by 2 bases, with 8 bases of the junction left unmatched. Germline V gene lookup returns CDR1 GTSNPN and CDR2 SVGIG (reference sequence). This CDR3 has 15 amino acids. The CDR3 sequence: CAWSGYLGQPYEQYF. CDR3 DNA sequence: TGTGCCTGGAGTGGATACCTGGGACAGCCCTACGAGCAGTACTTC.

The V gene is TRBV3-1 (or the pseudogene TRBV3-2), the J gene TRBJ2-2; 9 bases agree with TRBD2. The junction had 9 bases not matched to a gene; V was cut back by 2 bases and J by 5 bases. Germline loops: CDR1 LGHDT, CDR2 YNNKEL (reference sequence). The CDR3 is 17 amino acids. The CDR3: CASSQITGLALTGELFF. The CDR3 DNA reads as TGTGCCAGCAGCCAAATTACGGGACTAGCATTGACCGGGGAGCTGTTTTTT.

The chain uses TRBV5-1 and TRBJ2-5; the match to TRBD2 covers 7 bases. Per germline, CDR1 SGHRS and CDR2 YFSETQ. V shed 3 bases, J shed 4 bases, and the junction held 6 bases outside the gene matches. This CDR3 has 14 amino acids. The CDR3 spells CASSSQTSPETQYF. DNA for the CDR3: TGCGCCAGCAGCTCCCAGACTAGCCCAGAGACCCAGTACTTC.

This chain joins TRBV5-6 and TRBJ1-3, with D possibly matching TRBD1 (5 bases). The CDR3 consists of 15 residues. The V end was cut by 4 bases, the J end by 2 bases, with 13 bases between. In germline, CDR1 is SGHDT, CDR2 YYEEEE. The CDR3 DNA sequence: TGTGCCAGCAGCCCCCCGGGAGGGGCTGGAAACACCATATATTTT. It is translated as CASSPPGGAGNTIYF.

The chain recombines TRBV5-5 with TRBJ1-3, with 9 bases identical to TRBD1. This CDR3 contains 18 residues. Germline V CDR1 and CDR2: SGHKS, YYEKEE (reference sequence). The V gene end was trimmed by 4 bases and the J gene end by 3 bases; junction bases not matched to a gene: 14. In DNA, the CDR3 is TGTGCCAGCAGCGCGGACCTACAGGGGGCGCGGATTGGAAACACCATATATTTT. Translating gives CASSADLQGARIGNTIYF.

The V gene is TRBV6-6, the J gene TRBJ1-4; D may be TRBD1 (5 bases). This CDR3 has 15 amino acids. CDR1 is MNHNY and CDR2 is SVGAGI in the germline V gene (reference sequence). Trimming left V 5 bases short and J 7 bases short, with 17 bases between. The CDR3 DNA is TGTGCCAGCAGTGATCCGGGGGGGACGGGTGAAAAACTGTTTTTT. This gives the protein CASSDPGGTGEKLFF.

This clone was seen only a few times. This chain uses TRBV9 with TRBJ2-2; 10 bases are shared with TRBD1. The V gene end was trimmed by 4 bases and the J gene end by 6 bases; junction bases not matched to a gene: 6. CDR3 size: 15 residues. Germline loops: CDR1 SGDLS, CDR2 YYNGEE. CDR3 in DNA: TGTGCCAGCAGCCCCTTGACAGGGGGCCCCGGGGAGCTGTTTTTT. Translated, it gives CASSPLTGGPGELFF.

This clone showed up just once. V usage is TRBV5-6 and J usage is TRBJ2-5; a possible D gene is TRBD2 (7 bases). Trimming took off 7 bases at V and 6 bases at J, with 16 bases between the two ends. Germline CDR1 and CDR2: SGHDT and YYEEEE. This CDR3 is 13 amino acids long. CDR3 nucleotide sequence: TGTGCCAGCCATGAGGCGGGGGCCAAGACCCAGTACTTC. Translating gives CASHEAGAKTQYF.

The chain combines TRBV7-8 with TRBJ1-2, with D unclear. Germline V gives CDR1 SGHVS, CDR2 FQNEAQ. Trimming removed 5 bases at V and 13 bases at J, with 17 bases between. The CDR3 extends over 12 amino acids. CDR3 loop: CASSPRTGGSTF. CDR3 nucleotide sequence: TGTGCCAGCAGCCCCCGAACGGGAGGGAGCACCTTC. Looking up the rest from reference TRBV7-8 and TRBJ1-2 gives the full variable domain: GAGVSQSPRYKVAKRGQDVALRCDPISGHVSLFWYQQALGQGPEFLTYFQNEAQLDKSGLPSDRFFAERPEGSVSTLKIQRTQQEDSAVYLCASSPRTGGSTFGSGTRLTVV.

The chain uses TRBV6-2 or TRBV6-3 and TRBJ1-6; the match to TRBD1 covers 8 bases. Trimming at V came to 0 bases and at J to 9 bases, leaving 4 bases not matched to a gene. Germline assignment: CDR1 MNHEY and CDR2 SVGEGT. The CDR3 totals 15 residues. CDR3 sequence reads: CASSYSTGVSSPLHF. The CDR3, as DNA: TGTGCCAGCAGTTACTCGACAGGGGTCTCTTCACCCCTCCACTTT.

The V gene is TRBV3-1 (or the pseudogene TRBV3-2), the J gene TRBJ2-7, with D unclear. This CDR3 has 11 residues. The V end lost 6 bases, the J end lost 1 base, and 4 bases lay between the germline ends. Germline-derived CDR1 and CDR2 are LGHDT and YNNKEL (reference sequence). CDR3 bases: TGTGCCAGCAGACAGTCCTACGAGCAGTACTTC. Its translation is CASRQSYEQYF.

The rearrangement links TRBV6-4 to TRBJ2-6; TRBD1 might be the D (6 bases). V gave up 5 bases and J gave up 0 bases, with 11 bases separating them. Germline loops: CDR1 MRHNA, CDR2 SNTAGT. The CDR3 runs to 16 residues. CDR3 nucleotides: TGTGCCAGCAGTCCGCAGGGGAACTCTGGGGCCAACGTCCTGACTTTC. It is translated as CASSPQGNSGANVLTF.

The CDR3 loop is CASSALSSTDTQYF. CDR3 nucleotides: TGTGCCAGCAGTGCCCTATCAAGCACAGATACGCAGTATTTT. The chain couples TRBV6-4 to TRBJ2-3; no definite D call. Germline CDR1 and CDR2: MRHNA and SNTAGT. The ends were cut back, 4 bases at V and 0 bases at J, with 8 bases in the middle. The CDR3 length is 14 residues.

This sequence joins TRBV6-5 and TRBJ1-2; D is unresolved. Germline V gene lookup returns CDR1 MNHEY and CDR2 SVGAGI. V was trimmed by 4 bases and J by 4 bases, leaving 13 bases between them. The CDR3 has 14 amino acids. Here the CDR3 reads CASSWSGSTYGYTF. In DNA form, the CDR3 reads TGTGCCAGCAGTTGGTCCGGGTCGACCTATGGCTACACCTTC.

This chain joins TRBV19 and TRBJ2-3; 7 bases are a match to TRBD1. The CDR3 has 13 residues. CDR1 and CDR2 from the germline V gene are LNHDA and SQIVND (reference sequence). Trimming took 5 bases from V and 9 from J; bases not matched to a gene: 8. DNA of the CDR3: TGTGCCAGTAGTGTCGACAGGGATGGCACGCAGTATTTT. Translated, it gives CASSVDRDGTQYF. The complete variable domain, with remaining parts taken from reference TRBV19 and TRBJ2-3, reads DGGITQSPKYLFRKEGQNVTLSCEQNLNHDAMYWYRQDPGQGLRLIYYSQIVNDFQKGDIAEGYSVSREKKESFPLTVTSAQKNPTAFYLCASSVDRDGTQYFGPGTRLTVL.

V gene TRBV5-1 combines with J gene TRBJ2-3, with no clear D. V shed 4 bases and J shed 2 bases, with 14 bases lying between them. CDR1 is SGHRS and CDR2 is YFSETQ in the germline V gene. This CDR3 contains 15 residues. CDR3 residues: CASSLGGRDTDTQYF. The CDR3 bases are TGCGCCAGCAGCCTTGGCGGTCGCGACACAGATACGCAGTATTTT.

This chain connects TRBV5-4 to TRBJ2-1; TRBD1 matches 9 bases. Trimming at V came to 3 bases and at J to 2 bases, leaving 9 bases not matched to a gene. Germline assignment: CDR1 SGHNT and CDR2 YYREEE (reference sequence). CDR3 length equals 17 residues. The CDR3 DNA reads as TGTGCCAGCAGCTCAGCTGCGGGACAGGGTGCCTACAATGAGCAGTTCTTC. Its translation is CASSSAAGQGAYNEQFF.